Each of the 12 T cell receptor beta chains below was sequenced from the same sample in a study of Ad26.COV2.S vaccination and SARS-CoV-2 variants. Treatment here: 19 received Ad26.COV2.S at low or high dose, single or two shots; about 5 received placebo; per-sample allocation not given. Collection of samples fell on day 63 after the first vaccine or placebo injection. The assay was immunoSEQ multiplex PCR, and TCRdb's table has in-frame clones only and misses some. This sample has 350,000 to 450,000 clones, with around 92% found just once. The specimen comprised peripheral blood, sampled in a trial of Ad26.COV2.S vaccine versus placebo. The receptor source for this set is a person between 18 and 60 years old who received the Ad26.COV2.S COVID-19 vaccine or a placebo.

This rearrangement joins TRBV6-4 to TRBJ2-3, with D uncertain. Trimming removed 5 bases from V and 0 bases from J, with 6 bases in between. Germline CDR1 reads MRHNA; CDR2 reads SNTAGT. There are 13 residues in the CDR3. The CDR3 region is CASSRASTDTQYF. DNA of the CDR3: TGTGCCAGCAGTAGGGCTAGCACAGATACGCAGTATTTT.

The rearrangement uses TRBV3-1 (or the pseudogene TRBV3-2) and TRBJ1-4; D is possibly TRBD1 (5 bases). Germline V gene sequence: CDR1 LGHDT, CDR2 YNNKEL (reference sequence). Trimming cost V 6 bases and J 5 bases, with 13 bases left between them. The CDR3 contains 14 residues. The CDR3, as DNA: TGTGCCAGCAGTCAGACAGAGAAGAATGAAAAACTGTTTTTT. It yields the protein CASSQTEKNEKLFF.

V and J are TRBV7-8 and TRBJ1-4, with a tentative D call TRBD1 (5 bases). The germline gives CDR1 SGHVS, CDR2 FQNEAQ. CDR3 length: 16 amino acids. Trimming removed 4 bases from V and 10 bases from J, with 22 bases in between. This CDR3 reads CASSSRQGDGVGKLFF. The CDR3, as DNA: TGTGCCAGCAGCTCCCGCCAGGGCGACGGAGTAGGAAAACTGTTTTTT.

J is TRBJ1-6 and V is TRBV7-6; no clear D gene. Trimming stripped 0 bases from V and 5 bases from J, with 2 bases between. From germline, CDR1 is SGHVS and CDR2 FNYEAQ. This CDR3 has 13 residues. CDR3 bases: TGTGCCAGCAGCTTAGCGAATAATTCACCCCTCCACTTT. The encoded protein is CASSLANNSPLHF. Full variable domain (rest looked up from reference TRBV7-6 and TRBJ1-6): GAGVSQSPRYKVTKRGQDVALRCDPISGHVSLYWYRQALGQGPEFLTYFNYEAQQDKSGLPNDRFSAERPEGSISTLTIQRTEQRDSAMYRCASSLANNSPLHFGNGTRLTVT.

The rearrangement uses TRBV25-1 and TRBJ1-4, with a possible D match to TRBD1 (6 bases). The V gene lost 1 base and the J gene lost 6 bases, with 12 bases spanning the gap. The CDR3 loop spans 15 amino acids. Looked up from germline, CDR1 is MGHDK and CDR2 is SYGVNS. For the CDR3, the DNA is TGTGCCAGCAGTGAATCAGCGAAGGGGGATGAAAAACTGTTTTTT. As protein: CASSESAKGDEKLFF.

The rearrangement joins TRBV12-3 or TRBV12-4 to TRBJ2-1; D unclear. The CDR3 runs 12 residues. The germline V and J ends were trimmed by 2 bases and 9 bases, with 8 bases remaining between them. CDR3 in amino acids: CASSLFQAEQFF. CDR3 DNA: TGTGCCAGCAGTTTATTTCAGGCTGAGCAGTTCTTC.

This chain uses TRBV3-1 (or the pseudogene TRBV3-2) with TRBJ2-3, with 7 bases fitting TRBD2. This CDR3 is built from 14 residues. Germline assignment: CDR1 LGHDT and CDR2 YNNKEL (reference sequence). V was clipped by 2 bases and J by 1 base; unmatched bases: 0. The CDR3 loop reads CASSQSGGTDTQYF. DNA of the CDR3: TGTGCCAGCAGCCAAAGCGGGGGCACAGATACGCAGTATTTT.

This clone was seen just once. The chain's CDR3 is CASTQAGKSNYGYTF. The CDR3 nucleotides read TGTGCCAGCACCCAAGCCGGCAAGAGTAACTATGGCTACACCTTC. The chain couples TRBV6-5 to TRBJ1-2; no definite D call. Trimming cost V 7 bases and J 1 base, with 16 bases left between them. Germline V gene lookup returns CDR1 MNHEY and CDR2 SVGAGI. The CDR3 contains 15 residues.

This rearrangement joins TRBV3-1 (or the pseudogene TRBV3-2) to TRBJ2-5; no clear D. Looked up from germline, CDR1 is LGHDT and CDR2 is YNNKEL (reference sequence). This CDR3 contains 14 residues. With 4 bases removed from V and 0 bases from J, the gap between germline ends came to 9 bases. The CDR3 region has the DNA TGTGCCAGCAGCCCCAGGACGTACCAAGAGACCCAGTACTTC. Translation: CASSPRTYQETQYF.

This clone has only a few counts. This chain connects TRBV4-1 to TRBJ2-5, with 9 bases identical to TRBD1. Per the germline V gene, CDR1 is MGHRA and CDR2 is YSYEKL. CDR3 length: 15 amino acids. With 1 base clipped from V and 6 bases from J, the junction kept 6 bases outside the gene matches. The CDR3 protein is CASSQAPGQGQTQYF. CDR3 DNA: TGCGCCAGCAGCCAAGCCCCGGGACAGGGTCAGACCCAGTACTTC.

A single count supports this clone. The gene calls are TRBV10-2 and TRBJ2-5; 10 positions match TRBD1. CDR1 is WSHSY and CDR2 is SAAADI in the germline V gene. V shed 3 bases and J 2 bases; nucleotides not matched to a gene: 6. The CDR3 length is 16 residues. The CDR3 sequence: CASSDPRDRGQETQYF. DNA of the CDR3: TGCGCCAGCAGTGATCCCCGGGACAGGGGTCAAGAGACCCAGTACTTC.

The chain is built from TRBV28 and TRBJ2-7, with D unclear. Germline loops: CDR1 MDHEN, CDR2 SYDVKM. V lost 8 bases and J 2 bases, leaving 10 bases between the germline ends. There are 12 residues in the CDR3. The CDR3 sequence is CASRGPAYEQYF. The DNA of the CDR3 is TGTGCCAGCCGCGGTCCAGCCTACGAGCAGTACTTC. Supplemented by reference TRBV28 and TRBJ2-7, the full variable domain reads DVKVTQSSRYLVKRTGEKVFLECVQDMDHENMFWYRQDPGLGLRLIYFSYDVKMKEKGDIPEGYSVSREKKERFSLILESASTNQTSMYLCASRGPAYEQYFGPGTRLTVT.